This T cell receptor (beta chain) was captured by sequencing in a study of cytomegalovirus exposure and HLA in healthy donors. With 60 Vbeta and 13 Jbeta primers, the PCR was carried out. Assay: immunoSEQ multiplex PCR; the TCRdb copy retains only in-frame clones and omits some. Of some 130,000 clones in the sample, 76% are singletons; the top ten hold around 3.1%. The CDR3 is 15 residues long. J was trimmed by 8 bases and V by 6 bases; bases with no gene match: 10. Germline loops: CDR1 MNHEY, CDR2 SMNVEV (reference sequence). This clone was picked up a small number of times. The sequencing input was PBMCs. J is TRBJ2-1 and V is TRBV27; TRBD2 aligns across 10 bases. This receptor was taken from a man between 35 and 55 years old in good health and CMV-seronegative. In DNA form, the CDR3 reads TGTGCCAGCAGGGCTACTAGCGGGGCGAACCATGAGCAGTTCTTC. This translates into CASRATSGANHEQFF.